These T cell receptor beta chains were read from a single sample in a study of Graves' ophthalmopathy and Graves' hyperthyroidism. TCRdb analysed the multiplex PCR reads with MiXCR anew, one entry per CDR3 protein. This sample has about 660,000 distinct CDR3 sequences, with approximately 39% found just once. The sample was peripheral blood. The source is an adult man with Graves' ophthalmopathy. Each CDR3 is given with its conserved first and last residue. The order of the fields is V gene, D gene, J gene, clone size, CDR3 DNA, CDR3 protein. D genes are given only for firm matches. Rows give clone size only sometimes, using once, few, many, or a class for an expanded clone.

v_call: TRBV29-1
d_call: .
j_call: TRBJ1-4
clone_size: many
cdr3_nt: TGCAGCGCCCGAGAGGGGGGATCTAATGAAAAACTGTTTTTT
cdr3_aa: CSAREGGSNEKLFF

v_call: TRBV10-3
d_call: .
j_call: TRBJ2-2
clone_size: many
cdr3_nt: TGTGCCATCAGAGCCCCCAGAGATGGCACCGGGGAGCTGTTTTTT
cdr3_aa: CAIRAPRDGTGELFF

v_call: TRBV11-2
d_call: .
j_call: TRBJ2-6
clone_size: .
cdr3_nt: TGTGCCAGCAGTGGCTGGACAGGGGCCAACGTCCTGACTTTC
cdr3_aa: CASSGWTGANVLTF

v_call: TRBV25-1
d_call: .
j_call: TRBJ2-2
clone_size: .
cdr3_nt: TGTGCCAGCAGTTTAATCCCGAGGGGGGGCCCCGGGGAGCTGTTTTTT
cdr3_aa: CASSLIPRGGPGELFF

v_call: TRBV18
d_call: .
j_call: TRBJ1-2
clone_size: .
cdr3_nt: TGTGCCAGCTCACGGGAGGGGCGCTATGGCTACACCTTC
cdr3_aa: CASSREGRYGYTF

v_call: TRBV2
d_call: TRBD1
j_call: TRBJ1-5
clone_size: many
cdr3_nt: TGTGCCAGCAGGGACAGGGGAAGATCTCAGCCCCAGCATTTT
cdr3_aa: CASRDRGRSQPQHF

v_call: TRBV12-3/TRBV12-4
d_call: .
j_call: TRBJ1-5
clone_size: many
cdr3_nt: TGTGCCAGCAGCAGACAACATAGCAATCAGCCCCAGCATTTT
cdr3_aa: CASSRQHSNQPQHF

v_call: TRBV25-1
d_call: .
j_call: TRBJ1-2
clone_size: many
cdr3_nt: TGTGCCAGCCGGGGCCTCGGAGACCACACCTTC
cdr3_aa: CASRGLGDHTF

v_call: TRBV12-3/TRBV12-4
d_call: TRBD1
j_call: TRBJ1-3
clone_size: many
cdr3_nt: TGTGCCAGCAGCGACCAGGGACAGAAGTACACCATATATTTT
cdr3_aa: CASSDQGQKYTIYF

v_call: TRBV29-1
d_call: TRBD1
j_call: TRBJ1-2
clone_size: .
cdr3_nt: TGCAGCGGGACAGGGAATGGCTACACCTTC
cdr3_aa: CSGTGNGYTF